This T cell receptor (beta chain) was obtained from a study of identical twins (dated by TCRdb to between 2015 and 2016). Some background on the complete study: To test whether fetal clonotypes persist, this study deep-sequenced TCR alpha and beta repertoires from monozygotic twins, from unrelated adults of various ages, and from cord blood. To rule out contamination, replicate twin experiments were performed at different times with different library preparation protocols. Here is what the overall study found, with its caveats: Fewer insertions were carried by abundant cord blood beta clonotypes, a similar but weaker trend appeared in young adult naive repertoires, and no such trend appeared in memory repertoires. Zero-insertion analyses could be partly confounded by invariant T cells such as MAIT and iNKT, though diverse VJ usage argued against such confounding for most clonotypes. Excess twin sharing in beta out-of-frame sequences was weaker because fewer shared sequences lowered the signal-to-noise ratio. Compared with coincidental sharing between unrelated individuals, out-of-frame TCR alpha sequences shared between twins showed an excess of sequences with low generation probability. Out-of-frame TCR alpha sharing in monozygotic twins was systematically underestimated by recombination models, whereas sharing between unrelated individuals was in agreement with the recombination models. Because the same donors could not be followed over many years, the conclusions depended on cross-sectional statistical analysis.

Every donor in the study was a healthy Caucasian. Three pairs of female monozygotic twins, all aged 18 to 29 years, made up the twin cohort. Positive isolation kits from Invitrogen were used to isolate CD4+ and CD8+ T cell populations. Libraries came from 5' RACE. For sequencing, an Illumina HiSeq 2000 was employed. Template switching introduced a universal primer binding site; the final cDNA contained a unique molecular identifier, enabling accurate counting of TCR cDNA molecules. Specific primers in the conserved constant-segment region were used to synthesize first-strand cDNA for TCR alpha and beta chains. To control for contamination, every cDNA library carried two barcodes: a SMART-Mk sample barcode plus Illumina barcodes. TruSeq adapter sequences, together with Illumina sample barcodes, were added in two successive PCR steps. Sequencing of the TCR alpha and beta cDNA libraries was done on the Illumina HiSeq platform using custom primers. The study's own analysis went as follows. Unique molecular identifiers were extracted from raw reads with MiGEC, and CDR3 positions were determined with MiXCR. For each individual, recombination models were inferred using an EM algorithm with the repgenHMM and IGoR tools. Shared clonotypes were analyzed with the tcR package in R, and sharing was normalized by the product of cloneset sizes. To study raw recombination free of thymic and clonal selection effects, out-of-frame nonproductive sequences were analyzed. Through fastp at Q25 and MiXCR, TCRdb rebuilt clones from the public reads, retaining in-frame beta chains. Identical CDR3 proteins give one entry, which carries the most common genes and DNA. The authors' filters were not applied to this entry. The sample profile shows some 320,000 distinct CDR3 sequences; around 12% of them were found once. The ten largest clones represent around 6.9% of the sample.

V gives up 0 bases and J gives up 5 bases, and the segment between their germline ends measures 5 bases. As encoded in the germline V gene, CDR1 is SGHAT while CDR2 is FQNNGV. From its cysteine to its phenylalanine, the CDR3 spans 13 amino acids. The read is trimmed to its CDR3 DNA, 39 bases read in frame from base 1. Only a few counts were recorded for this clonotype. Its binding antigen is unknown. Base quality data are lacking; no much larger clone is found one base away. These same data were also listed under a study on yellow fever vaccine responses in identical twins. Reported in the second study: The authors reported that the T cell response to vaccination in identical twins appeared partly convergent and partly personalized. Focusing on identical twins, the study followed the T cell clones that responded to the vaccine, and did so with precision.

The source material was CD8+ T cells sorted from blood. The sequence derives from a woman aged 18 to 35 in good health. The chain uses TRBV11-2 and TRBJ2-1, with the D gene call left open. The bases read TGTGCCAGCAGCTTAGAGGCGGACAATGAGCAGTTCTTC. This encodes CASSLEADNEQFF.